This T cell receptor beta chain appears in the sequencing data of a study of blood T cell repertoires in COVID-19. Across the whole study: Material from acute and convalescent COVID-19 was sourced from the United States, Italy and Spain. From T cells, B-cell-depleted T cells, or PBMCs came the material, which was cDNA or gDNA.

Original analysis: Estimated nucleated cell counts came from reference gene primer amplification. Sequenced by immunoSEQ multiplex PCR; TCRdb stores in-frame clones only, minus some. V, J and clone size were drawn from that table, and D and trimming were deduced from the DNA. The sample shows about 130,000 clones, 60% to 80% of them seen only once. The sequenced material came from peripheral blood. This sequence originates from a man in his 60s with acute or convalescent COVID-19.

The CDR3 DNA reads as TGTGCCACCAGTGAACAAGACAGGGGTTGGGAGACCCAGTACTTC. Protein: CATSEQDRGWETQYF. The chain joins TRBV24-1 to TRBJ2-5, with 8 bases matching TRBD1. CDR1 is KGHDR and CDR2 is SFDVKD in the germline V gene. V was pared by 4 bases and J by 5 bases, with 8 bases of the junction left unmatched. The CDR3 contains 15 residues.